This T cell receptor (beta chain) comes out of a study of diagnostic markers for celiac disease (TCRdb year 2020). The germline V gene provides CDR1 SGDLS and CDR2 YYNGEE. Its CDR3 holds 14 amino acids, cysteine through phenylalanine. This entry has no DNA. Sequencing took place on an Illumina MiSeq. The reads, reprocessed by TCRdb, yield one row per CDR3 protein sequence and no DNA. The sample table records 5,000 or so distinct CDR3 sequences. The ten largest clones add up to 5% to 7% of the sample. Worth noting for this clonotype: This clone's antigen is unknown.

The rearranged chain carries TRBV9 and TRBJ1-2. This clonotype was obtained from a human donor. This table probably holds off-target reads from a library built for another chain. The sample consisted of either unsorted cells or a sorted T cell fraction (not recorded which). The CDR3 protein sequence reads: CASSARTEGFRYTF. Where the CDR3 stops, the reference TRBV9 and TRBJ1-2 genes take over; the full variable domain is DSGVTQTPKHLITATGQRVTLRCSPRSGDLSVYWYQQSLDQGLQFLIQYYNGEERAKGNILERFSAQQFPDLHSELNLSSLELGDSALYFCASSARTEGFRYTFGSGTRLTVV.